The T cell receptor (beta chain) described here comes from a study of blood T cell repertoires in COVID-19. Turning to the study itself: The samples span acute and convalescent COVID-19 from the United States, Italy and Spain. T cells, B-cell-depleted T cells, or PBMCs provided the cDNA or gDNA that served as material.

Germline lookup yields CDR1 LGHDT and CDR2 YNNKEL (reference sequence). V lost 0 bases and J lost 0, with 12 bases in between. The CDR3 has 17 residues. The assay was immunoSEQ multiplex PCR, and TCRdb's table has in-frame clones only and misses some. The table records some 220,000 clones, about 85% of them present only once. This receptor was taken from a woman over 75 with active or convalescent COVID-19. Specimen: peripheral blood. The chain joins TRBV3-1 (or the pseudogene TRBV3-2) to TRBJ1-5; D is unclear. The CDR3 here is CASSQDPWANSNQPQHF. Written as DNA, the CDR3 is TGTGCCAGCAGCCAAGATCCCTGGGCTAATAGCAATCAGCCCCAGCATTTT.